This T cell receptor beta chain comes out of a study of blood T cell repertoires in COVID-19 (dated by TCRdb to 2019 to 2021). For the study in its entirety: The collaborator samples originated in the United States, Italy and Spain and spanned the acute and convalescent phases of COVID-19. The prospective study material was composed of cDNA or gDNA derived from T cells, B-cell-depleted T cells, or PBMCs. The dataset comprised deeply sampled blood TCRbeta repertoires from subjects exposed to, actively infected with, or recovered from COVID-19. A freely available public database, intended as a resource for researchers studying the immune response to SARS-CoV-2, is where the repertoires were released. Samples came from the ongoing ImmuneRACE study (first 160 participants) plus 1,254 subjects from 6 global collaborators. Nearly every sample came with metadata listing a de-identified subject ID, COVID-19 status, age in years and sex. Where available, HLA class I and class II types were taken from metadata supplied by the sample provider and were not determined by assay-based typing. General conclusions and limits of the study: How much clinical and demographic metadata was included differed by source and by participant, and the metadata was provided uncurated.

Regarding this clone: Its cognate antigen has yet to be identified. Within one base of it there is no much larger clone, and no base qualities were kept.

Each collaborating institution followed its own protocols to collect whole blood in K2EDTA tubes. For TCRbeta analysis, collaborator samples were shipped as frozen whole blood, as isolated PBMCs, or as DNA extracted from either sample type. V is cut by 1 base and J by 2 bases, and the space between the germline ends is 13 bases. The CDR3 numbers 16 residues from cysteine through phenylalanine. Only CDR3 DNA remains: 48 bases, in frame from the first base. Sequences SGHDT (CDR1) and YYEEEE (CDR2) are obtained from the germline V gene. The immunoSEQ Assay, a bias-controlled multiplex PCR, was used to amplify TCRbeta CDR3 regions from genomic DNA. The paper's processing steps were these. Nucleated cell counts per sample were estimated from amplification of reference gene primers within the assay. To quantify the absolute abundance of each unique TCRbeta CDR3 rearrangement, sequence reads were collapsed and filtered. For each sample, productive Simpson clonality was calculated by taking the square root of Simpson's diversity index across productive rearrangements. TCRdb provides this immuneACCESS table in a form limited to in-frame rearrangements. Some clones are lacking; in checked studies, under half of them reflect an unresolved V gene, and why the rest are absent is not known. V and J calls and clone size are as listed in that table; D and trimming were resolved from the DNA. Present in this sample are around 37,000 clones, roughly 90% of which were seen just once. The ten largest clones take up just under 2% of the sample.

Sequenced: peripheral blood. This clonotype originated in a man in his fifties with active or convalescent COVID-19. The chain is encoded by TRBV5-6 joined to TRBJ1-3, with no confidently assigned D gene. The CDR3 here reads CASSLISAGAGNTIYF. The DNA is TGTGCCAGCAGCTTGATCTCTGCCGGGGCTGGAAACACCATATATTTT.